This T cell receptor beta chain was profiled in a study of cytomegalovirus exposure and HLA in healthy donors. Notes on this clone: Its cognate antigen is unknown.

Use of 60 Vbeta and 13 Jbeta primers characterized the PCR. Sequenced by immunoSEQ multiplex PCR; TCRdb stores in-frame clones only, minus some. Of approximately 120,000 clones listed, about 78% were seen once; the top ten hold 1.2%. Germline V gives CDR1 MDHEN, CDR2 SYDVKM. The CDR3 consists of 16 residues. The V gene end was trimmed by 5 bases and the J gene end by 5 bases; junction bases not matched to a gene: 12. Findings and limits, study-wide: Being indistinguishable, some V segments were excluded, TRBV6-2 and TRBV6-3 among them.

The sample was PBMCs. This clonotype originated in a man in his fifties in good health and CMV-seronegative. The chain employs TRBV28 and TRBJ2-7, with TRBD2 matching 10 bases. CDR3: CASSPVSSGGSDEQYF. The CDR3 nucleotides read TGTGCCAGCAGTCCGGTATCTAGCGGGGGTAGCGACGAGCAGTACTTC.